This T cell receptor beta chain emerged from a study of cytotoxic CD8 clonotypes in ibrutinib-treated CLL. This clone was counted between two and nine times. Cryopreserved PBMCs provided 2 to 2.5 micrograms of genomic DNA for the TCR beta libraries. The sequencing depth, 1 in 200,000 to 1 in 1 million T cells, was the target. Sequenced by immunoSEQ multiplex PCR; TCRdb stores in-frame clones only, minus some. The sample holds 73,000 or so clones, 68% seen once. Germline V CDR1 and CDR2: SNHLY, FYNNEI. The CDR3 runs 13 residues. V was trimmed by 7 bases and J by 0 bases, leaving 7 bases between them. The starting material was PBMCs, obtained after 12 months of ibrutinib treatment. The clonotype was recovered from a human donor with chronic lymphocytic leukemia. This chain links TRBV2 with TRBJ2-1; no firm D call. In DNA form, the CDR3 reads TGTGCCAGCACGAGCGCCTCCTACAATGAGCAGTTCTTC. Protein: CASTSASYNEQFF.